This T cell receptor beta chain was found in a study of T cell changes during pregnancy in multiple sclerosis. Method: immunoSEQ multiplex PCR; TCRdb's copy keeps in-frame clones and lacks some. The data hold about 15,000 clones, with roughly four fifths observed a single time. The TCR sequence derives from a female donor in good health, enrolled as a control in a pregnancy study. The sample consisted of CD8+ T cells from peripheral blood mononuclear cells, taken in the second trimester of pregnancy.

CDR3 bases: TGCGCCAGCAGCCAAGGGCCAACGGGAGGAGACTCTGGAAACACCATATATTTT. Its protein is CASSQGPTGGDSGNTIYF. V and J are TRBV4-3 and TRBJ1-3; D remains ambiguous. Germline values: CDR1 LGHNA, CDR2 YSLEER. Trimming took 1 base from V and 0 from J, leaving 16 bases between them. The length of the CDR3 is 18 residues.